The 12 T cell receptor beta chains below come from one sample, sequenced in a study of immune evolution from preneoplasia to lung adenocarcinoma. The protocol was immunoSEQ multiplex PCR, while the TCRdb copy is restricted to in-frame clones and leaves out a portion. The table includes 15,000 or so clones, 86% detected once. The sequenced material came from FFPE invasive lung adenocarcinoma tissue. The receptors come from a person aged 65-85 years with invasive lung adenocarcinoma.

This clone was seen once. The chain carries TRBV21-1 and TRBJ1-2; the DNA was not used to check the table's D call, TRBD1. TRBV21-1 is noted as a pseudogene. The CDR3 is 15 residues long. CDR3 region: CASSTYRGINYGYTF. CDR3 sequence (DNA): TGTGCCAGCAGCACATACAGGGGGATTAACTATGGCTACACCTTC.

The chain links TRBV4-1 to TRBJ2-4, with 8 bases fitting TRBD1. This CDR3 region has 15 residues. Germline V gene data show CDR1 as MGHRA and CDR2 as YSYEKL. V was clipped by 3 bases and J by 9 bases; unmatched bases: 10. Here the CDR3 DNA reads TGCGCCAGCAGCCAGGACAGGGACCGTTCGAGCATTCAGTACTTC. This translates into CASSQDRDRSSIQYF.

The rearrangement joins TRBV9 to TRBJ2-1; tentatively, D is TRBD1 (5 bases). The CDR3 has 13 amino acids. Trimming removed 4 bases from V and 8 bases from J, with 13 bases in between. Germline V gives CDR1 SGDLS, CDR2 YYNGEE. The CDR3 loop reads CASSRQSRDEQFF. The CDR3 region has the DNA TGTGCCAGCAGCAGACAGAGCCGAGATGAGCAGTTCTTC.

This rearrangement joins TRBV7-9 to TRBJ1-1, with 11 bases matching TRBD1. The CDR3 is 15 residues long. Trimming removed 4 bases from V and 3 bases from J; junction bases left unmatched: 4. Germline-derived CDR1 and CDR2 are SEHNR and FQNEAQ (reference sequence). This CDR3 reads CASSSGQGEYTEAFF. As DNA, the CDR3 is TGTGCCAGCAGCTCGGGACAGGGGGAATACACTGAAGCTTTCTTT.

The chain combines TRBV6-1 with TRBJ2-2, with 7 bases matching TRBD1. This CDR3 is 15 amino acids long. Unmatched junction bases numbered 7, after V lost 5 bases and J lost 4 bases. The germline CDR1 and CDR2 sequences are MNHNS and SASEGT. The CDR3: CASSQQDRVTGELFF. CDR3 sequence (DNA): TGTGCCAGCAGTCAACAAGACAGGGTCACCGGGGAGCTGTTTTTT.

V usage is TRBV10-3 and J usage is TRBJ1-2; D unresolved. The V end was cut by 3 bases, the J end by 8 bases, with 13 bases between. Looked up from germline, CDR1 is ENHRY and CDR2 is SYGVKD. The CDR3 spans 13 residues. CDR3 coding DNA: TGTGCCATCAGTGACGGAACTCCTGGGGGCTACACCTTC. The encoded protein is CAISDGTPGGYTF.

This chain uses TRBV6-1 with TRBJ1-4; D is unclear. With 7 bases removed from V and 2 bases from J, the gap between germline ends came to 11 bases. Germline CDR1 and CDR2: MNHNS and SASEGT. This CDR3 has 14 amino acids. CDR3 sequence: CASKEGSTNEKLFF. The CDR3 bases are TGTGCCAGCAAAGAGGGAAGCACTAATGAAAAACTGTTTTTT.

In DNA form, the CDR3 reads TGTGCCAGAAGCTTGCAGGGTTCTGAGCAGCCCCAGCATTTT. It specifies CARSLQGSEQPQHF. The chain has TRBV7-5 and TRBJ1-5; the D segment call TRBD1 is taken from the table without a DNA check. TRBV7-5 is flagged as a pseudogene. CDR3 length: 14 amino acids.

V usage is TRBV11-2 and J usage is TRBJ1-2; 7 bases line up with TRBD1. The V and J ends lost 4 bases and 4 bases, in that order; junction bases with no gene match: 6. Germline V gene sequence: CDR1 SGHAT, CDR2 FQNNGV. The CDR3 totals 14 residues. The CDR3 bases are TGTGCCAGCAGCTCGGCGGGACAGAGCTATGGCTACACCTTC. It encodes CASSSAGQSYGYTF.

This rearrangement joins TRBV6-5 to TRBJ2-7; D could derive from TRBD1 or TRBD2 (5 bases each). Germline V gives CDR1 MNHEY, CDR2 SVGAGI. Trimming removed 7 bases at V and 5 bases at J, with 9 bases between. The CDR3 spans 11 residues. The CDR3 spells CASKGRNEQYF. CDR3 sequence (DNA): TGTGCCAGCAAGGGGAGAAACGAGCAGTACTTC.

The V call is TRBV29-1, the J call TRBJ1-1; 8 nucleotides agree with TRBD1. The ends lost 2 bases at V and 2 bases at J; junction bases unmatched: 7. Germline lookup yields CDR1 SQVTM and CDR2 ANQGSEA. This CDR3 contains 15 residues. The CDR3 reads CSVEYPGTGNTEAFF. For the CDR3, the DNA is TGCAGCGTTGAATACCCCGGGACAGGAAACACTGAAGCTTTCTTT.

V and J are TRBV28 and TRBJ1-5; 8 nucleotides line up with TRBD1. Germline V gene lookup returns CDR1 MDHEN and CDR2 SYDVKM. The CDR3 covers 14 residues. Trimming at V came to 6 bases and at J to 6 bases, leaving 7 bases not matched to a gene. The DNA of the CDR3 is TGTGCCAGCAGGACAGGGGCAGGAATTCAGCCCCAGCATTTT. It is translated as CASRTGAGIQPQHF.